The entry below describes one T cell receptor beta chain. As originally analysed: Estimation of nucleated cell counts relied on the amplification of reference gene primers. The table came from immunoSEQ multiplex PCR; TCRdb's copy has only in-frame clones and leaves some out. V and J calls plus clone size are reproduced from that table; the DNA served to infer D and trimming. The data contain fewer than 65,000 clones, roughly four fifths of them singletons. The sample belongs to a study of blood T cell repertoires in COVID-19. Across the study: Acute and convalescent COVID-19 samples came from the United States, Italy and Spain. Sample material is recorded as cDNA or gDNA derived from T cells, B-cell-depleted T cells, or PBMCs.

Per germline, CDR1 MNHEY and CDR2 SVGEGT. V was clipped by 0 bases and J by 2 bases, with 6 bases between them. The CDR3 sequence is 14 residues long. The chain uses TRBV6-2 or TRBV6-3 and TRBJ2-3, with D possibly TRBD1 on 5 matching bases. This receptor was identified in a human donor in a cohort sampled during active COVID-19. The sequencing input was peripheral blood. CDR3 in amino acids: CASSYSTDTDTQYF. CDR3 DNA sequence: TGTGCCAGCAGTTACTCGACAGACACAGATACGCAGTATTTT.